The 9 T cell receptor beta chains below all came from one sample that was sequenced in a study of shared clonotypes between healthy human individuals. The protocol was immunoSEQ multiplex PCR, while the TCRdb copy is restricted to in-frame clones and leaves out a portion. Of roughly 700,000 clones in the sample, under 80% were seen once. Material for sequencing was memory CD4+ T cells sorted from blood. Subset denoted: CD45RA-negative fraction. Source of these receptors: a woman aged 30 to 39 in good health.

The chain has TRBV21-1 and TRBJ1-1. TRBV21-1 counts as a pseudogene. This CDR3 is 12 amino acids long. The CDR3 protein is CASSKRGPEAFF. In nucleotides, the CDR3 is TGTGCCAGCAGCAAACGGGGCCCTGAAGCTTTCTTT.

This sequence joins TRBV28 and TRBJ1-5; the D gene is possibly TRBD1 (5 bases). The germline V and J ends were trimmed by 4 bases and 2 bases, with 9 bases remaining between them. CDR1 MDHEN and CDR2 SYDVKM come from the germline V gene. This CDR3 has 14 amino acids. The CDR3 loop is CASSSVGGNQPQHF. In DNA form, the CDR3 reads TGTGCCAGCAGTTCCGTGGGGGGCAATCAGCCCCAGCATTTT.

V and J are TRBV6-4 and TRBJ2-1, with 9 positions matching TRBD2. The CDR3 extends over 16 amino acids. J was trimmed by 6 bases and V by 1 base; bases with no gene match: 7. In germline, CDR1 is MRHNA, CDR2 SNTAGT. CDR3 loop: CASSDFAAGGSNEQFF. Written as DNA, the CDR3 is TGTGCCAGCAGTGACTTCGCGGCGGGAGGGTCCAATGAGCAGTTCTTC.

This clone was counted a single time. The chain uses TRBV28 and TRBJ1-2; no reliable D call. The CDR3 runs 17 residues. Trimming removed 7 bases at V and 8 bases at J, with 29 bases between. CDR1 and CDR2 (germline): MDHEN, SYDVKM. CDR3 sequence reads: CASNDELGPRSTRGYTF. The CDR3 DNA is TGTGCCAGCAACGACGAGTTAGGCCCCAGGTCAACGCGGGGCTACACCTTC.

Written as DNA, the CDR3 is TGTGCCAGCAGCGCCGGAAGCTCCTACAATGAGCAGTTCTTC. Its translation: CASSAGSSYNEQFF. The gene calls are TRBV5-4 and TRBJ2-1; D remains ambiguous. This CDR3 has 14 residues. CDR1 is SGHNT, CDR2 YYREEE, per germline (reference sequence). With 4 bases removed from V and 0 bases from J, the gap between germline ends came to 8 bases.

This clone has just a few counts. CDR3 amino acids: CSVVPRREGTEAFF. DNA for the CDR3: TGCAGCGTTGTCCCCCGTAGGGAGGGCACTGAAGCTTTCTTT. The chain recombines TRBV29-1 with TRBJ1-1; D is undetermined. From germline, CDR1 is SQVTM and CDR2 ANQGSEA. The CDR3 sequence is 14 residues long. V lost 4 bases and J lost 4, with 16 bases in between. Full variable domain (remainder filled in from reference TRBV29-1 and TRBJ1-1): SAVISQKPSRDICQRGTSLTIQCQVDSQVTMMFWYRQQPGQSLTLIATANQGSEATYESGFVIDKFPISRPNLTFSTLTVSNMSPEDSSIYLCSVVPRREGTEAFFGQGTRLTVV.

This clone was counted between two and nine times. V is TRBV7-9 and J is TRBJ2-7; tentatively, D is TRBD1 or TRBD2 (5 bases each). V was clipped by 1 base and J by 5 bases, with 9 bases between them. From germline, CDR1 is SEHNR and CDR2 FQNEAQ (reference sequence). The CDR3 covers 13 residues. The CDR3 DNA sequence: TGTGCCAGCAGCTTAGGGGACCGGAACGAGCAGTACTTC. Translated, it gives CASSLGDRNEQYF. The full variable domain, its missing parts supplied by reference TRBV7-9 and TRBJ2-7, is DTGVSQNPRHKITKRGQNVTFRCDPISEHNRLYWYRQTLGQGPEFLTYFQNEAQLEKSRLLSDRFSAERPKGSFSTLEIQRTEQGDSAMYLCASSLGDRNEQYFGPGTRLTVT.

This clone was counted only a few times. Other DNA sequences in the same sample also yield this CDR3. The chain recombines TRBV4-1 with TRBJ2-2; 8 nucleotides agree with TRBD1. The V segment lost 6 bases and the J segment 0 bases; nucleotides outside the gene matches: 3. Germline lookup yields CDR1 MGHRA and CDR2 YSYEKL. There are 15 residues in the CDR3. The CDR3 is CASRTGGPNTGELFF. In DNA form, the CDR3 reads TGCGCCAGCAGAACAGGGGGTCCGAACACCGGGGAGCTGTTTTTT.

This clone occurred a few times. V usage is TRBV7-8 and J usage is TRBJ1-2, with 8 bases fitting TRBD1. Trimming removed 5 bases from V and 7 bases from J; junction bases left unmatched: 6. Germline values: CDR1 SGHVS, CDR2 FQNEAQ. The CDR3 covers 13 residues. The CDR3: CASSQDRVGGYTF. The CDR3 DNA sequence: TGTGCCAGCAGCCAGGACAGGGTCGGTGGCTACACCTTC.